There are a few counts of the clone carrying this T cell receptor beta chain. Its antigen is undetermined. The CDR3 loop spans 16 amino acids. V shed 4 bases, J shed 4 bases, and the junction held 9 bases outside the gene matches. The V gene's germline CDR1 is SGDLS and CDR2 YYNGEE. CD4+ T cells that had been cultured provided DNA sequenced with the Oncomine TCR Beta short-read assay. TCRdb ran MiXCR on the PCR reads and lists one entry per CDR3 protein. In the table there are about 20,000 distinct CDR3 sequences, 60% of which are singletons. The sample originates from a study of vaccination and CD4 T cells after COVID-19. Specified treatment: approximately 11-day PBMC culture with coronavirus spike peptide pools or control peptides (ViraFEST assay).

Sequencing was performed on CD4+ T cells from blood, cultured in vitro, taken after SARS-CoV-2 vaccination. V gene TRBV9 combines with J gene TRBJ2-5; 11 positions agree with TRBD2. The receptor's source is a human donor who had recovered from COVID-19. CDR3 in DNA: TGTGCCAGCAGCATACTCGGGACTAGCGGTTTAGAGACCCAGTACTTC. It specifies CASSILGTSGLETQYF. The full variable domain, rest sourced from reference TRBV9 and TRBJ2-5, is DSGVTQTPKHLITATGQRVTLRCSPRSGDLSVYWYQQSLDQGLQFLIQYYNGEERAKGNILERFSAQQFPDLHSELNLSSLELGDSALYFCASSILGTSGLETQYFGPGTRLLVL.